A selection of T cell receptor beta chains follows, all from one sample in a study of control samples from healthy donors and cancer patients. This table comes from immunoSEQ multiplex PCR, and its TCRdb copy is limited to in-frame clones, with some not included. The repertoire holds 100,000 or so clones, with about 88% as singletons. The sequenced sample consisted of blood. The receptors stem from a woman aged 45 to 65 in good health. The CDR3 runs from the conserved cysteine through the conserved F or W. D genes are given only for firm matches. Size tells how often a clone was seen (once, few, many) or the class of an expanded clone, and some rows leave it out.

v_call: TRBV11-3
clone_size: .
d_call: .
j_call: TRBJ2-7
cdr3_aa: CASSLDLGEIERPSYEQYF
cdr3_nt: TGTGCCAGCAGCTTAGATCTGGGGGAAATCGAGCGGCCCTCCTACGAGCAGTACTTC

v_call: TRBV6-5
clone_size: .
d_call: TRBD1
j_call: TRBJ2-3
cdr3_aa: CASSYDRGMVDTQYF
cdr3_nt: TGTGCCAGCAGTTACGACAGGGGAATGGTAGATACGCAGTATTTT

v_call: TRBV6-2/TRBV6-3
clone_size: .
d_call: .
j_call: TRBJ2-7
cdr3_aa: CASSLRFASYEQYF
cdr3_nt: TGTGCCAGCAGCCTCCGTTTCGCATCCTACGAGCAGTACTTC

v_call: TRBV3-1/TRBV3-2
clone_size: .
d_call: .
j_call: TRBJ2-1
cdr3_aa: CASSQVSEGGNEQFF
cdr3_nt: TGTGCCAGCAGCCAAGTCTCGGAGGGGGGCAATGAGCAGTTCTTC

v_call: TRBV12-3/TRBV12-4
clone_size: .
d_call: .
j_call: TRBJ2-7
cdr3_aa: CASSWASYEQYF
cdr3_nt: TGTGCCAGCAGTTGGGCAAGCTACGAGCAGTACTTC

v_call: TRBV29-1
clone_size: .
d_call: .
j_call: TRBJ2-7
cdr3_aa: CSVTVLSYEQYF
cdr3_nt: TGCAGCGTTACAGTCCTCTCCTACGAGCAGTACTTC

v_call: TRBV6-2/TRBV6-3
clone_size: .
d_call: TRBD1
j_call: TRBJ1-2
cdr3_aa: CASSSRGTGGGYGYTF
cdr3_nt: TGTGCCAGCAGTTCCCGGGGGACAGGGGGCGGCTATGGCTACACCTTC

v_call: TRBV18
clone_size: .
d_call: .
j_call: TRBJ2-2
cdr3_aa: CASSPRDTRYGELFF
cdr3_nt: TGTGCCAGCTCACCCCGGGACACGAGATATGGGGAGCTGTTTTTT

v_call: TRBV29-1
clone_size: .
d_call: TRBD2
j_call: TRBJ2-1
cdr3_aa: CSVDLTTGGSYEQFF
cdr3_nt: TGCAGCGTTGACCTCACCACGGGAGGGAGCTATGAGCAGTTCTTC

v_call: TRBV21-1
clone_size: .
d_call: .
j_call: TRBJ1-2
cdr3_aa: CASSKLTRGYYGYTF
cdr3_nt: TGTGCCAGCAGCAAACTCACCCGAGGCTACTATGGCTACACCTTC

v_call: TRBV7-6
clone_size: .
d_call: .
j_call: TRBJ1-5
cdr3_aa: CASSAAGAQPQHF
cdr3_nt: TGTGCCAGCAGCGCCGCAGGAGCTCAGCCCCAGCATTTT

v_call: TRBV1
clone_size: .
d_call: .
j_call: TRBJ2-1
cdr3_aa: CTSPQRARAQYNEQFF
cdr3_nt: TGCACCAGCCCCCAGAGGGCCAGGGCACAATACAATGAGCAGTTCTTC

v_call: TRBV7-2
clone_size: .
d_call: .
j_call: TRBJ2-5
cdr3_aa: CASSSGRSGETQYF
cdr3_nt: TGTGCCAGCTCCTCGGGGAGATCGGGAGAGACCCAGTACTTC

v_call: TRBV9
clone_size: .
d_call: .
j_call: TRBJ2-6
cdr3_aa: CASSVGAGANVLTF
cdr3_nt: TGTGCCAGCAGCGTAGGGGCTGGGGCCAACGTCCTGACTTTC

v_call: TRBV6-6
clone_size: once
d_call: .
j_call: TRBJ1-2
cdr3_aa: CASSWMGDGYTF
cdr3_nt: TGTGCCAGCAGTTGGATGGGGGATGGCTACACCTTC

v_call: TRBV5-1
clone_size: .
d_call: TRBD1
j_call: TRBJ1-5
cdr3_aa: CASSLVGQGFNQPQHF
cdr3_nt: TGCGCCAGCAGCTTGGTGGGACAGGGCTTCAATCAGCCCCAGCATTTT

v_call: TRBV7-8
clone_size: .
d_call: .
j_call: TRBJ1-1
cdr3_aa: CASSLRGRISTEAFF
cdr3_nt: TGTGCCAGCAGCTTAAGAGGCAGAATAAGCACTGAAGCTTTCTTT

v_call: TRBV4-1
clone_size: .
d_call: .
j_call: TRBJ1-1
cdr3_aa: CASSQSTIRGNTEAFF
cdr3_nt: TGCGCCAGCAGCCAATCGACGATTAGGGGGAACACTGAAGCTTTCTTT

v_call: TRBV7-2
clone_size: .
d_call: TRBD1
j_call: TRBJ1-6
cdr3_aa: CASSFDRDSPLHF
cdr3_nt: TGTGCCAGCAGCTTCGACAGGGATTCACCCCTCCACTTT

v_call: TRBV14
clone_size: .
d_call: .
j_call: TRBJ2-3
cdr3_aa: CASPGLGLPSTDTQYF
cdr3_nt: TGTGCCTCCCCGGGACTTGGGCTACCTAGCACAGATACGCAGTATTTT

v_call: TRBV7-3
clone_size: .
d_call: TRBD1
j_call: TRBJ2-2
cdr3_aa: CASSSGPGQGHTGELFF
cdr3_nt: TGTGCCAGCAGCTCAGGACCGGGACAGGGGCACACCGGGGAGCTGTTTTTT

v_call: TRBV5-8
clone_size: .
d_call: .
j_call: TRBJ1-2
cdr3_aa: CASSLAWYGYTF
cdr3_nt: TGTGCCAGCAGCTTGGCTTGGTATGGCTACACCTTC

v_call: TRBV7-9
clone_size: .
d_call: .
j_call: TRBJ2-1
cdr3_aa: CASSLGGSYNEQFF
cdr3_nt: TGTGCCAGCAGCTTAGGGGGCTCCTACAATGAGCAGTTCTTC

v_call: TRBV6-5
clone_size: once
d_call: .
j_call: TRBJ1-6
cdr3_aa: CASSPDSHNSPLHF
cdr3_nt: TGTGCCAGCAGCCCCGACAGCCATAATTCACCCCTCCACTTT

v_call: TRBV4-3
clone_size: .
d_call: TRBD2
j_call: TRBJ2-1
cdr3_aa: CASSQRTSGMNEQFF
cdr3_nt: TGCGCCAGCAGCCAAAGGACTAGCGGGATGAATGAGCAGTTCTTC

v_call: TRBV19
clone_size: .
d_call: .
j_call: TRBJ1-3
cdr3_aa: CASSGQGRAVSGNTIYF
cdr3_nt: TGTGCCAGTAGTGGGCAGGGCAGGGCCGTCTCTGGAAACACCATATATTTT

v_call: TRBV7-9
clone_size: .
d_call: .
j_call: TRBJ2-7
cdr3_aa: CASSFGLREQYF
cdr3_nt: TGTGCCAGCAGCTTCGGTTTACGGGAGCAGTACTTC

v_call: TRBV6-2/TRBV6-3
clone_size: .
d_call: .
j_call: TRBJ1-2
cdr3_aa: CASSYLTSRDGYTF
cdr3_nt: TGTGCCAGCAGTTATCTGACTTCCCGGGATGGCTACACCTTC

v_call: TRBV2
clone_size: .
d_call: .
j_call: TRBJ2-7
cdr3_aa: CASLRTSDGSYEQYF
cdr3_nt: TGTGCCAGCTTGAGAACCTCGGACGGTTCCTACGAGCAGTACTTC

v_call: TRBV7-3
clone_size: .
d_call: TRBD2
j_call: TRBJ2-5
cdr3_aa: CASSLTPSGGETQYF
cdr3_nt: TGTGCCAGCAGCTTAACGCCTAGCGGAGGGGAGACCCAGTACTTC

v_call: TRBV5-4
clone_size: few
d_call: .
j_call: TRBJ2-6
cdr3_aa: CASSLKVTHSGANVLTF
cdr3_nt: TGTGCCAGCAGCTTGAAAGTCACTCACTCTGGGGCCAACGTCCTGACTTTC

v_call: TRBV2
clone_size: .
d_call: .
j_call: TRBJ2-1
cdr3_aa: CASSPSRTLNNEQFF
cdr3_nt: TGTGCCAGCAGCCCCTCGCGAACACTTAACAATGAGCAGTTCTTC

v_call: TRBV7-9
clone_size: .
d_call: TRBD1
j_call: TRBJ1-1
cdr3_aa: CAGRQGNTEAFF
cdr3_nt: TGTGCCGGTAGACAGGGGAACACTGAAGCTTTCTTT

v_call: TRBV15
clone_size: .
d_call: .
j_call: TRBJ1-1
cdr3_aa: CATRRRLAMNTEAFF
cdr3_nt: TGTGCCACCAGAAGAAGACTGGCTATGAACACTGAAGCTTTCTTT

v_call: TRBV19
clone_size: .
d_call: .
j_call: TRBJ1-2
cdr3_aa: CASSSPGQVGHYGYTF
cdr3_nt: TGTGCCAGTAGTTCCCCGGGACAAGTAGGGCACTATGGCTACACCTTC

v_call: TRBV7-3
clone_size: .
d_call: .
j_call: TRBJ1-2
cdr3_aa: CASSLTGGTNYGYTF
cdr3_nt: TGTGCCAGCAGCTTAACGGGGGGTACTAACTATGGCTACACCTTC

v_call: TRBV19
clone_size: .
d_call: .
j_call: TRBJ1-1
cdr3_aa: CASSKDGFEAFF
cdr3_nt: TGTGCCAGTAGTAAAGACGGCTTTGAAGCTTTCTTT

v_call: TRBV7-2
clone_size: .
d_call: .
j_call: TRBJ2-7
cdr3_aa: CASSREGGREQYF
cdr3_nt: TGTGCCAGCAGTAGAGAGGGAGGACGTGAGCAGTACTTC

v_call: TRBV25-1
clone_size: .
d_call: .
j_call: TRBJ1-6
cdr3_aa: CASSESTGSGSPLHF
cdr3_nt: TGTGCCAGCAGTGAATCAACAGGTTCGGGTTCACCCCTCCACTTT

v_call: TRBV15
clone_size: .
d_call: TRBD1
j_call: TRBJ1-2
cdr3_aa: CATSRGEQRDRAYGYTF
cdr3_nt: TGTGCCACCAGCAGAGGGGAGCAGCGGGACAGGGCCTATGGCTACACCTTC

v_call: TRBV20-1
clone_size: .
d_call: TRBD2
j_call: TRBJ2-5
cdr3_aa: CSASPLTSGQETQYF
cdr3_nt: TGCAGTGCTAGTCCCTTAACTAGCGGACAAGAGACCCAGTACTTC

v_call: TRBV4-2
clone_size: once
d_call: .
j_call: TRBJ2-5
cdr3_aa: CASSQLSVGGETQYF
cdr3_nt: TGTGCCAGCAGCCAATTGTCAGTTGGAGGAGAGACCCAGTACTTC

v_call: TRBV29-1
clone_size: .
d_call: TRBD1
j_call: TRBJ1-6
cdr3_aa: CSVKTGGDSPLHF
cdr3_nt: TGCAGCGTAAAGACAGGGGGAGATTCACCCCTCCACTTT

v_call: TRBV28
clone_size: .
d_call: .
j_call: TRBJ1-4
cdr3_aa: CASSYPGTSNEKLFF
cdr3_nt: TGTGCCAGCAGTTATCCCGGGACAAGTAATGAAAAACTGTTTTTT

v_call: TRBV7-9
clone_size: .
d_call: .
j_call: TRBJ1-4
cdr3_aa: CASSLSGITGEKLFF
cdr3_nt: TGTGCCAGCAGCTTATCCGGGATAACGGGTGAAAAACTGTTTTTT

v_call: TRBV5-1
clone_size: .
d_call: .
j_call: TRBJ2-7
cdr3_aa: CASSLTTSLLAEQYF
cdr3_nt: TGCGCCAGCAGCCTCACAACTAGTTTATTAGCCGAGCAGTACTTC

v_call: TRBV7-9
clone_size: .
d_call: .
j_call: TRBJ1-1
cdr3_aa: CASSFFTAGGTEAFF
cdr3_nt: TGTGCCAGCAGCTTTTTTACTGCGGGGGGGACTGAAGCTTTCTTT

v_call: TRBV29-1
clone_size: .
d_call: .
j_call: TRBJ1-2
cdr3_aa: CSVEDPGRFYGYTF
cdr3_nt: TGCAGCGTTGAAGATCCAGGGAGGTTCTATGGCTACACCTTC

v_call: TRBV18
clone_size: .
d_call: TRBD1
j_call: TRBJ1-1
cdr3_aa: CASSPAGTGHTEAFF
cdr3_nt: TGTGCCAGCTCACCAGCAGGGACAGGGCACACTGAAGCTTTCTTT

v_call: TRBV4-2
clone_size: .
d_call: TRBD2
j_call: TRBJ2-7
cdr3_aa: CASSRPSGLVETYEQYF
cdr3_nt: TGTGCCAGCAGCCGTCCCTCCGGACTAGTCGAGACCTACGAGCAGTACTTC

v_call: TRBV6-5
clone_size: .
d_call: .
j_call: TRBJ1-5
cdr3_aa: CASRGRSNQPQHF
cdr3_nt: TGTGCCAGCAGGGGGCGAAGCAATCAGCCCCAGCATTTT

v_call: TRBV19
clone_size: .
d_call: TRBD1
j_call: TRBJ2-7
cdr3_aa: CASSIRTGGSYEQYF
cdr3_nt: TGTGCCAGTAGTATCCGGACAGGGGGCTCCTACGAGCAGTACTTC

v_call: TRBV18
clone_size: .
d_call: TRBD2
j_call: TRBJ2-2
cdr3_aa: CASSLTSSGSSGELFF
cdr3_nt: TGTGCCAGCTCACTTACGTCTAGCGGGAGTAGCGGGGAGCTGTTTTTT

v_call: TRBV1
clone_size: .
d_call: .
j_call: TRBJ1-2
cdr3_aa: CTSRDRYYGYTF
cdr3_nt: TGCACCAGCAGGGACAGATACTATGGCTACACCTTC

v_call: TRBV10-3
clone_size: .
d_call: .
j_call: TRBJ1-6
cdr3_aa: CAISPSASNSPLHF
cdr3_nt: TGTGCCATCAGCCCCTCGGCCAGTAATTCACCCCTCCACTTT

v_call: TRBV2
clone_size: few
d_call: TRBD1
j_call: TRBJ2-5
cdr3_aa: CASSQQGIETQYF
cdr3_nt: TGTGCCAGCAGTCAACAGGGGATAGAGACCCAGTACTTC

v_call: TRBV11-3
clone_size: .
d_call: TRBD1
j_call: TRBJ2-1
cdr3_aa: CASSSGQGSYNEQFF
cdr3_nt: TGTGCCAGCAGCTCGGGACAGGGCTCCTACAATGAGCAGTTCTTC